The rows below give T cell receptor beta chains drawn from one sample of a study of beta chain features in type 1 diabetes. TCRdb's table, derived via immunoSEQ multiplex PCR, lists solely in-frame clones and lacks some. The data contain around 120,000 clones, approximately 15% of them singletons. The sample was central memory CD4+ T cells from blood. Receptor source: a man aged 18 to 30 with type 1 diabetes. CDR3s include the opening cysteine and the closing phenylalanine or tryptophan. The order of the fields is D gene, J gene, clone size, V gene, CDR3 DNA, CDR3 protein. The D gene is left open where the match is weak. Size values are once, few and many counts, or a class for expanded clones, and some rows have none.

TRBD2,TRBJ2-5,few,TRBV18,TGTGCCAGCTCACCTCTTCGTCCGGGACTAGCGTCCCAAGAGACCCAGTACTTC,CASSPLRPGLASQETQYF
TRBD2,TRBJ2-1,.,TRBV30,TGTGCCTGGAGTTCCATACTAGCGGGAGATAACAATGAGCAGTTCTTC,CAWSSILAGDNNEQFF
TRBD1,TRBJ1-2,.,TRBV27,TGTGCCAGCAGTTCACTTAGGGGGCTTGGGGACTATGGCTACACCTTC,CASSSLRGLGDYGYTF
.,TRBJ2-7,few,TRBV29-1,TGCAGCGTGGGGGCCCAGACTTACGAGCAGTACTTC,CSVGAQTYEQYF
.,TRBJ1-4,.,TRBV18,TGTGCCAGCTCACCGCAGCAAGAGGTTATAGAAAATGAAAAACTGTTTTTT,CASSPQQEVIENEKLFF
TRBD2,TRBJ2-1,.,TRBV27,TGTGCCAGCAGTTTATACACTAGCGGGTCTTACAATGAGCAGTTCTTC,CASSLYTSGSYNEQFF
TRBD1,TRBJ2-2,.,TRBV18,TGTGCCAGCTCCTCGGGACAGGGGACCTCCACCGGGGAGCTGTTTTTT,CASSSGQGTSTGELFF
TRBD1,TRBJ2-7,few,TRBV18,TGTGCCAGCTCACCAGGGACAGGAATATACGAGCAGTACTTC,CASSPGTGIYEQYF
TRBD2,TRBJ2-1,few,TRBV7-9,TGTGCCAGCAGCGGTGGGACTAGCGGGGCCTACAGCTCCTACAATGAGCAGTTCTTC,CASSGGTSGAYSSYNEQFF
.,TRBJ2-7,many,TRBV6-5,TGTGCCAGCAGTTACGAGGGGGGCGGACTCTACGAGCAGTACTTC,CASSYEGGGLYEQYF
TRBD1,TRBJ1-2,.,TRBV7-3,TGTGCCAGCAGTCCCACCACAGGGGTTGGGGGCTACACCTTC,CASSPTTGVGGYTF